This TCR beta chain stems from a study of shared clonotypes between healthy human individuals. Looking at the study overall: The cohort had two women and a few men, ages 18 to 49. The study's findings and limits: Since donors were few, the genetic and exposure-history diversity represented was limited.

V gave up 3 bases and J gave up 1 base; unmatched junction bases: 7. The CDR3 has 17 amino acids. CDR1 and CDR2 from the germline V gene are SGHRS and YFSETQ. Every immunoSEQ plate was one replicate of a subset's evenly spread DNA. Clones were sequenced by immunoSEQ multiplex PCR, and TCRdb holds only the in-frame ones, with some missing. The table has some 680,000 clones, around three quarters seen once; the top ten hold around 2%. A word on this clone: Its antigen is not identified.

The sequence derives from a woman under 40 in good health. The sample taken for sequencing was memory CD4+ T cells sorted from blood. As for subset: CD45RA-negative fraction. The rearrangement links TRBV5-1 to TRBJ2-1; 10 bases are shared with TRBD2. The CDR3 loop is CASSSQGTSESYNEQFF. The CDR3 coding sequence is TGCGCCAGCAGCTCGCAGGGGACTAGCGAGTCCTACAATGAGCAGTTCTTC. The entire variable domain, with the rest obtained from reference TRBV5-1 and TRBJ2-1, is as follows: KAGVTQTPRYLIKTRGQQVTLSCSPISGHRSVSWYQQTPGQGLQFLFEYFSETQRNKGNFPGRFSGRQFSNSRSEMNVSTLELGDSALYLCASSSQGTSESYNEQFFGPGTRLTVL.